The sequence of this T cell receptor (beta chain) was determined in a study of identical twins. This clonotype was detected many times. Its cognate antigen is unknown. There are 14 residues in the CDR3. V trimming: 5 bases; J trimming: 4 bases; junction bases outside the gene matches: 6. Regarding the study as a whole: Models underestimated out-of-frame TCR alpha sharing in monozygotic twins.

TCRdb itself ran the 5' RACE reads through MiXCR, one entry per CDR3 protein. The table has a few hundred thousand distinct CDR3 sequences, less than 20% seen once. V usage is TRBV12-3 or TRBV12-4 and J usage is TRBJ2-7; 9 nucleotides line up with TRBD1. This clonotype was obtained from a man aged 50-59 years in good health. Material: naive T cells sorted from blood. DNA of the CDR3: TGTGCCAGCAGTAAAACAGGGGGCGCGTACGAGCAGTACTTC. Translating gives CASSKTGGAYEQYF.